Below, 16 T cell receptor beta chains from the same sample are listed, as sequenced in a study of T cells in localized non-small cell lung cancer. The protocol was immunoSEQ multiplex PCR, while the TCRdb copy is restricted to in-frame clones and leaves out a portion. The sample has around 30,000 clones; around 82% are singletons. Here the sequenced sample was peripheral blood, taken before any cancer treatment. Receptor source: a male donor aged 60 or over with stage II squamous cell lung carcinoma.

CDR3 DNA sequence: TGTGCCAGCAGTGAGACCTACAGAGGAGGGAACACTGAAGCTTTCTTT. This encodes CASSETYRGGNTEAFF. The chain has TRBV2 and TRBJ1-1; the D is unclear. The germline V and J ends were trimmed by 3 bases and 1 base, with 15 bases remaining between them. The germline V gene encodes CDR1 SNHLY and CDR2 FYNNEI. The CDR3 runs to 16 residues.

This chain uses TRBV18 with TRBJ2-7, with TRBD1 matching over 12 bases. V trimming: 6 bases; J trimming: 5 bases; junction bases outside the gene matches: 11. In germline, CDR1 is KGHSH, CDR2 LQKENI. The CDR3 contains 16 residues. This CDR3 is CASSLGAGQGADEQYF. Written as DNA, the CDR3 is TGTGCCAGCTCCCTAGGGGCGGGACAGGGGGCTGACGAGCAGTACTTC.

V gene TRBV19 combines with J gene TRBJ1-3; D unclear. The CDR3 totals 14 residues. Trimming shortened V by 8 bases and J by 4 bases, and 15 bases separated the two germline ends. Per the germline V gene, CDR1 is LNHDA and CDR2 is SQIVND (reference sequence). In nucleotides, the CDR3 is TGTGCCAGTCGTCCCGGACCCCTAGGAAACACCATATATTTT. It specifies CASRPGPLGNTIYF.

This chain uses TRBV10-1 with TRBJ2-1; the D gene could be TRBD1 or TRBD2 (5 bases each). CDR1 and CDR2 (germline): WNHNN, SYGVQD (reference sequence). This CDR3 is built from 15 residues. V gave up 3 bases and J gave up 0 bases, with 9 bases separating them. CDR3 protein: CASSDPGSSYNEQFF. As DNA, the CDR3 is TGCGCCAGCAGTGATCCAGGGAGCTCCTACAATGAGCAGTTCTTC.

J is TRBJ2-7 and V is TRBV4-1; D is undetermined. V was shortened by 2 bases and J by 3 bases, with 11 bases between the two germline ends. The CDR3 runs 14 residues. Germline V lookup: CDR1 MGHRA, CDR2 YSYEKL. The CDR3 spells CASSQIHSYYEQYF. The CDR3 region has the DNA TGCGCCAGCAGCCAAATCCACTCATACTACGAGCAGTACTTC.

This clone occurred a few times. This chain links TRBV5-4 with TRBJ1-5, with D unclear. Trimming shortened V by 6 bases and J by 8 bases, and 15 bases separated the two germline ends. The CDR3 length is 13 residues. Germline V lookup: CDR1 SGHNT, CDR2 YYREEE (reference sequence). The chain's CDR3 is CASTNGGEEPQHF. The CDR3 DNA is TGTGCCAGCACCAACGGTGGGGAGGAGCCCCAGCATTTT.

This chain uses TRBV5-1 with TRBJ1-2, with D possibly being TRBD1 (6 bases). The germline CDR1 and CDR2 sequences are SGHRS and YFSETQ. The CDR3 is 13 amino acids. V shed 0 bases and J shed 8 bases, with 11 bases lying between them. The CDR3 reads CASSLEEGGGYTF. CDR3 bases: TGCGCCAGCAGCTTGGAGGAGGGGGGAGGCTACACCTTC. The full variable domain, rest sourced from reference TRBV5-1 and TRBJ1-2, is KAGVTQTPRYLIKTRGQQVTLSCSPISGHRSVSWYQQTPGQGLQFLFEYFSETQRNKGNFPGRFSGRQFSNSRSEMNVSTLELGDSALYLCASSLEEGGGYTFGSGTRLTVV.

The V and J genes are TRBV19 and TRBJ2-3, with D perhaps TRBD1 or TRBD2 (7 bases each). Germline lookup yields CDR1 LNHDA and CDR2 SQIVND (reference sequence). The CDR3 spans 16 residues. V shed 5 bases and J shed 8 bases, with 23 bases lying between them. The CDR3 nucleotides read TGTGCCAGTAGTTCCCTGACCGGACAGGCGGGGGTTACGCAGTATTTT. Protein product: CASSSLTGQAGVTQYF.

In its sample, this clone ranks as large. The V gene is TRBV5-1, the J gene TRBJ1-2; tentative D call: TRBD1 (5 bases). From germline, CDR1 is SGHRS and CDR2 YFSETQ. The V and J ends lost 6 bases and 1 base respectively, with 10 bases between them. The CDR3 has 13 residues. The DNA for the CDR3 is TGCGCCAGCACCCCCCAGGGTAACTATGGCTACACCTTC. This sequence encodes CASTPQGNYGYTF.

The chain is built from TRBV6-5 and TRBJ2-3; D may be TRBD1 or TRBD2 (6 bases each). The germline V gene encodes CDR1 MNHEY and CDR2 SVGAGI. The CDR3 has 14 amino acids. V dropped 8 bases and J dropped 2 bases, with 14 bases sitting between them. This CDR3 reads CASGYGGFTDTQYF. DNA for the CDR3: TGTGCCAGCGGATACGGGGGCTTCACAGATACGCAGTATTTT.

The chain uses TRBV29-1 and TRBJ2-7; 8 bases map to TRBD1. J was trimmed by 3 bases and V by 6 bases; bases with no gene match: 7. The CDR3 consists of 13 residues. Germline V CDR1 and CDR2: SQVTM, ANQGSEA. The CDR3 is CSVLQGAIYEQYF. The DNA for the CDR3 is TGCAGCGTGCTTCAGGGGGCGATCTACGAGCAGTACTTC.

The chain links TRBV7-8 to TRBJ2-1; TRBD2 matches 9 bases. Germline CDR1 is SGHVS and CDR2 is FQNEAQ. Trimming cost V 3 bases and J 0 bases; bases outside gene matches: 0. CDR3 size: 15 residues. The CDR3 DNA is TGTGCCAGCAGCTTTAGCGGGAGCTCCTACAATGAGCAGTTCTTC. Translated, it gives CASSFSGSSYNEQFF.

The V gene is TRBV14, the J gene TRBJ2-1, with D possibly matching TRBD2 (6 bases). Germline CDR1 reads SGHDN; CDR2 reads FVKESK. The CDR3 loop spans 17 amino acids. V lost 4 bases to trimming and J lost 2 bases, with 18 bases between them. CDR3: CASSRTKLARPYNEQFF. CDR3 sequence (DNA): TGTGCCAGCAGCCGAACAAAACTAGCTCGGCCCTACAATGAGCAGTTCTTC.

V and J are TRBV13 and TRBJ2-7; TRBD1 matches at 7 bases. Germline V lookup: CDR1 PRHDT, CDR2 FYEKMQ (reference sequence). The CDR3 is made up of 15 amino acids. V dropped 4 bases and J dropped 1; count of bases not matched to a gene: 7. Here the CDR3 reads CASSSNRGGSYEQYF. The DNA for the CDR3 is TGTGCCAGCAGCTCGAACAGGGGTGGATCCTACGAGCAGTACTTC. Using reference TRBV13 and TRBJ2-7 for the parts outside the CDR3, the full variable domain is AAGVIQSPRHLIKEKRETATLKCYPIPRHDTVYWYQQGPGQDPQFLISFYEKMQSDKGSIPDRFSAQQFSDYHSELNMSSLELGDSALYFCASSSNRGGSYEQYFGPGTRLTVT.

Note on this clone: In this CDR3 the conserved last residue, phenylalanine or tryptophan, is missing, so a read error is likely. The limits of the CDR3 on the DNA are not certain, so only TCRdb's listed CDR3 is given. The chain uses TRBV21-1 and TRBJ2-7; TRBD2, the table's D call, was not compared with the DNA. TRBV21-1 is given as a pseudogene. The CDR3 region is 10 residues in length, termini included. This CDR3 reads CASSKDVPSE.

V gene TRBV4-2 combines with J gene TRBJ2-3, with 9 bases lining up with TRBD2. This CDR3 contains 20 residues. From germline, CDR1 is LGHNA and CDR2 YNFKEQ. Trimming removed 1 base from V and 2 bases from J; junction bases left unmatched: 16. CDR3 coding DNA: TGTGCCAGCAGCCAAGCGACTTTCGGCTCGCCTAGCGGGACCACAGATACGCAGTATTTT. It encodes CASSQATFGSPSGTTDTQYF.